Given below is one T cell receptor (beta chain) in context. This receptor's antigen is unknown. It has no much larger one-base neighbor in the sample; base qualities were not kept. This sample is drawn from a study of blood T cell repertoires in COVID-19 (TCRdb year 2020). Regarding the complete study: Collaborator samples came from the United States, Italy and Spain and covered acute and convalescent phases of COVID-19. Subjects who had been exposed to COVID-19, were actively infected with it, or had recovered from it provided the deeply sampled blood TCRbeta repertoires that made up the dataset. Where available, HLA class I and class II types were obtained from metadata supplied by the sample provider rather than from assay-based typing. The repertoires were released in a freely available public database meant as a resource for research on the immune response to SARS-CoV-2. The material from the prospective study consisted of cDNA or gDNA derived from T cells, B-cell-depleted T cells, or PBMCs. The sample metadata nearly always contained a de-identified subject ID, COVID-19 status, age in years and sex. Samples came from the ongoing ImmuneRACE study (first 160 participants) plus 1,254 subjects from 6 global collaborators.

Per the germline V gene, LGHNA is the CDR1 and YNFKEQ is the CDR2. V is clipped by 0 bases and J by 3 bases, and the sequence between their germline boundaries is 12 bases long. The CDR3 contains 15 residues, cysteine and phenylalanine counted. Here the CDR3 DNA is all that survives: 45 bases in frame from base 1. In the prospective study, participants were roughly 18 to 95 years old, resided in approximately 22 geographic areas of the United States, and were enrolled through a virtual design. Cohort assignment in the prospective study relied on participant-reported clinical history from a screening survey and a study questionnaire. Recovered participants in ImmuneRACE Cohort 3 were defined as having two consecutive negative NP/OP PCR tests, clearance from a healthcare professional, or resolution of symptoms. Each participant in the prospective study had whole blood, serum and a nasopharyngeal or oropharyngeal swab collected by mobile phlebotomists. Over an approximately 2-month period, participants in the prospective study had the option of providing additional blood draws and questionnaires. Before DNA extraction, prospective study blood samples were shipped either frozen or at room temperature.

TCRbeta CDR3 regions were amplified from genomic DNA by means of the immunoSEQ Assay, a bias-controlled multiplex PCR. Regarding the original processing steps: The number of nucleated cells in each sample was estimated by amplification of reference gene primers within the assay. Sequence reads were collapsed and filtered to measure the absolute abundance of every unique TCRbeta CDR3 rearrangement. For each sample, productive Simpson clonality was calculated by taking the square root of Simpson's diversity index across productive rearrangements. This is the immuneACCESS table as TCRdb keeps it, with only in-frame sequences that have V and J called. A part of the clones is gone; compared with another copy, unresolved V genes explain less than half, and the rest is unexplained. Clone size and V and J calls were adopted from that table, with D and trimming inferred from the DNA. Here the sample has 200,000 to 250,000 clones; 70% to 90% occur a single time. In total, the top ten clones hold more than 10% of the sample.

Broader findings and caveats from the paper: The quantity of clinical and demographic metadata differed by source and by participant and was supplied without curation.

The sequencing input was PBMCs or T cells enriched from blood (not recorded which). The rearrangement joined TRBV4-2 to TRBJ2-7; matching of 5 bases hints at TRBD1 as the D gene. This receptor was obtained from a man younger than 40 who had recovered from COVID-19. The encoded CDR3 is CASSQDGYRNYEQYF. The DNA sequence reads TGTGCCAGCAGCCAAGATGGTTACAGGAACTACGAGCAGTACTTC.